This T cell receptor (beta chain) was captured by sequencing in a study of neoadjuvant anti-PD-1 for oral cavity cancer. General study findings and limits: Only a few patients per response group were TCR-analyzed; validation needed. PBMC Gini-index clonality exceeded responders' in non-responders post-nivolumab.

Trimming pared 5 bases from V and 1 base from J, leaving 18 bases between. The CDR3 consists of 17 residues. The germline gives CDR1 LNHDA, CDR2 SQIVND (reference sequence). A remark on this clone: Its antigen is as yet unknown.

PBMC libraries mostly used 450 to 600 ng of input genomic DNA, with six replicates per sample. Method: immunoSEQ multiplex PCR; TCRdb's copy keeps in-frame clones and lacks some. The sample lists 35,000 to 50,000 clones; 60% to 80% were seen once. Regarding time point: after neoadjuvant nivolumab, at surgical resection. The specimen comprised PBMCs, sampled after nivolumab (anti-PD-1) treatment. J is TRBJ1-5 and V is TRBV19; D perhaps matches TRBD1 (6 bases). The origin of this receptor is a person between 40 and 79 years old with oral cavity squamous cell carcinoma. CDR3 residues: CASSQTNRVASNQPQHF. CDR3 bases: TGTGCCAGTAGTCAAACTAACAGGGTAGCAAGCAATCAGCCCCAGCATTTT.